The following is a T cell receptor beta chain sequence with its context. Its antigen is still unknown. Gene names follow the mouse nomenclature. The read halts 4 residues ahead of the CDR3 end, with the missing end drawn from the germline J gene. These data are taken from a study of CD8+ T cells in alopecia areata. Study in general: The graft donors were roughly 6-13-month-old C3H/HeJ mice with spontaneous alopecia, and their skin went to 7-10-week-old female C3H/HeJ mice. Study findings and constraints: Sequenced scalp T cells also include alphabeta T cells resident in normal skin. Scalp lesions, especially in alopecia totalis/universalis, had higher clonality than normal scalp. Between patients, shared TCR sequences were less clear than in mice. This was possibly due in part to HLA diversity in the patient population.

Markers including CD4, CD8alpha, NKG2D and NKG2ACE guided sorting of pooled cutaneous lymph node cells. Per germline, CDR1 NNHDY and CDR2 SYVADS. Trimming at V came to 7 bases and at J to 1 base, leaving 3 bases not matched to a gene. The CDR3 sequence is 14 residues long. Following RNA extraction, reverse transcription yielded cDNA that acted as the sequencing template. Libraries were prepared by immunoSEQ multiplex PCR; TCRdb keeps only in-frame clonotypes and omits some of them. The repertoire yields about 300,000 clones, none seen only once; the top ten contain roughly 1.2%. The clonotype originates from a C3H/HeJ mouse with alopecia areata. The mouse strain carries the MHC haplotype H2-k. Sequencing was carried out using CD4+ T cells sorted from a lymph node. The chain recombines TRBV13-3 with TRBJ2-5; 10 bases are shared with TRBD2. The sequenced CDR3 bases are TGTGCCAGCCGGGACTGGGGCCACCAAGAC. It yields the protein CASRDWGHQD. The entire CDR3 reads CASRDWGHQDTQYF.